This T cell receptor beta chain was sequenced for a study of blood T cell repertoires in COVID-19 (dated by TCRdb to about 2020). Notes on the research overall: Samples covering the acute and convalescent phases of COVID-19 were provided by collaborators in the United States, Italy and Spain. The material from the prospective study consisted of cDNA or gDNA derived from T cells, B-cell-depleted T cells, or PBMCs. The dataset comprised deeply sampled blood TCRbeta repertoires from subjects exposed to, actively infected with, or recovered from COVID-19. A freely available public database, intended as a resource for researchers studying the immune response to SARS-CoV-2, is where the repertoires were released. The samples were drawn from two sources: the first 160 participants of the ongoing ImmuneRACE study, and about 1,300 subjects contributed by 6 global collaborators. The sample metadata nearly always contained a de-identified subject ID, COVID-19 status, age in years and sex. HLA class I and class II types, where available, came from metadata supplied by the sample provider rather than from assay-based typing. General conclusions and limits of the study: How much clinical and demographic metadata was included differed by source and by participant, and the metadata was provided uncurated.

The immunoSEQ Assay, a bias-controlled multiplex PCR, was used to amplify TCRbeta CDR3 regions from genomic DNA. The original pipeline was this. Nucleated cell counts per sample were estimated from amplification of reference gene primers within the assay. To quantify the absolute abundance of each unique TCRbeta CDR3 rearrangement, sequence reads were collapsed and filtered. For each sample, productive Simpson clonality was calculated as the square root of Simpson's diversity index across productive rearrangements. Imported from immuneACCESS, the table was reduced by TCRdb to in-frame sequences with V and J called. These copies leave out some clones; in studies compared against another copy, an unresolved V gene accounts for under half, and the cause of the remainder is not known. That table supplies the V and J calls and clone size; D and trimming were determined from the DNA. This sample has 320,000 or so clones in its table, and about 90% of those were observed once. The ten top clones hold 5% of the sample.

V gives up 4 bases and J gives up 4 bases, and the segment between their germline ends measures 8 bases. The germline V gene yields WSHSY for CDR1 and SAAADI for CDR2. The cysteine opens and the phenylalanine closes a CDR3 of 13 amino acids. Of the read, only the CDR3 DNA is kept; its 39 bases are in frame from base 1. With regard to this clone: Its binding antigen is unknown. Base qualities are missing; no much larger clone stands one base away.

Participants in the prospective study were enrolled through a virtual design, were aged roughly 18 to 90 years, and lived in approximately 24 United States geographic areas. In the prospective study, cohorts were assigned on the basis of participant-reported clinical history obtained from a screening survey and a study questionnaire. ImmuneRACE Cohort 3 recovered participants were defined by two consecutive negative NP/OP PCR tests, healthcare professional clearance, or symptom resolution. In the prospective study, whole blood, serum and a nasopharyngeal or oropharyngeal swab were collected from each participant by mobile phlebotomists. Over an approximately 2-month period, participants in the prospective study had the option of providing additional blood draws and questionnaires. Before DNA extraction, prospective study blood samples were shipped either frozen or at room temperature.

The specimen was PBMCs or T cells enriched from blood (not recorded which). This chain is built from TRBV10-2 and TRBJ1-5; 5 matching bases give a weak D call of TRBD1. The TCR was taken from a man younger than 40 who had recovered from COVID-19. The CDR3 reads as follows: CASSGGGNQPQHF. The bases read TGCGCCAGCAGTGGGGGCGGAAATCAGCCCCAGCATTTT.